Shown below are 22 T cell receptor beta chains from a single sample sequenced in a study of blood T cell repertoires in COVID-19. Repertoires were generated with immunoSEQ multiplex PCR, while TCRdb's copy carries only in-frame clones and drops some. Of roughly 62,000 clones listed, over 80% are singletons. The sample comprised peripheral blood. The receptors derive from a man under 40 with COVID-19, enrolled during active disease.

This chain connects TRBV19 to TRBJ2-3; D is perhaps TRBD2 (6 bases). Germline CDR1 LNHDA, CDR2 SQIVND (reference sequence). The V end was cut by 9 bases, the J end by 4 bases, with 17 bases between. The CDR3 is 14 residues long. The CDR3 spells CARRRDSGPDTQYF. DNA of the CDR3: TGTGCCAGGAGACGGGACTCTGGACCAGATACGCAGTATTTT.

The chain recombines TRBV6-2 or TRBV6-3 with TRBJ1-5; D remains ambiguous. Between the trimmed V and J ends, which lost 0 bases and 9 bases, there was a span of 6 bases. Germline CDR1 and CDR2: MNHEY and SVGEGT. This CDR3 is built from 12 residues. As DNA, the CDR3 is TGTGCCAGCAGTTACTCGAGGAGGCCCCAGCATTTT. Protein: CASSYSRRPQHF.

The gene calls are TRBV19 and TRBJ2-3, with 8 bases matching TRBD1. The CDR3 has 14 amino acids. After removal of 5 bases from V and 1 base from J, the junction contained 2 bases not matched to a gene. From germline, CDR1 is LNHDA and CDR2 SQIVND (reference sequence). The CDR3 region is CASSWGQGTDTQYF. DNA of the CDR3: TGTGCCAGTAGTTGGGGACAGGGCACAGATACGCAGTATTTT. Drawing the rest from reference TRBV19 and TRBJ2-3, the complete variable domain is DGGITQSPKYLFRKEGQNVTLSCEQNLNHDAMYWYRQDPGQGLRLIYYSQIVNDFQKGDIAEGYSVSREKKESFPLTVTSAQKNPTAFYLCASSWGQGTDTQYFGPGTRLTVL.

The chain carries TRBV30 and TRBJ1-1; D unresolved. Germline V gene sequence: CDR1 GTSNPN, CDR2 SVGIG (reference sequence). CDR3 length: 11 amino acids. Trimming stripped 4 bases from V and 8 bases from J, with 11 bases between. The DNA for the CDR3 is TGTGCCTGGAAATTTGGGCGCGAAGCTTTCTTT. Its protein is CAWKFGREAFF.

V usage is TRBV28 and J usage is TRBJ2-2; the D gene is possibly TRBD2 (6 bases). Germline V gives CDR1 MDHEN, CDR2 SYDVKM. This CDR3 region has 17 residues. V shed 1 base and J shed 6 bases, with 18 bases lying between them. The chain's CDR3 is CASSLSVAVKWPGELFF. In nucleotides, the CDR3 is TGTGCCAGCAGTTTATCTGTAGCGGTCAAGTGGCCCGGGGAGCTGTTTTTT.

The V call is TRBV28, the J call TRBJ1-2, with 9 bases aligning to TRBD1. Germline CDR1 and CDR2: MDHEN and SYDVKM. V lost 6 bases and J lost 8; bases outside the gene matches: 7. CDR3 size: 13 residues. The CDR3 region has the DNA TGTGCCAGCAGCGGCAACAGGGGGCGAGGCTACACCTTC. Translated, it gives CASSGNRGRGYTF.

This clone was seen just once. The chain couples TRBV4-3 to TRBJ2-3; D is perhaps TRBD2 (7 bases). CDR1 is LGHNA, CDR2 YSLEER, per germline. V was trimmed by 0 bases and J by 6 bases, leaving 10 bases between them. The CDR3 spans 14 residues. In DNA, the CDR3 is TGCGCCAGCAGCCAAGATGGGGGGGGCGATACGCAGTATTTT. This sequence encodes CASSQDGGGDTQYF.

The chain joins TRBV25-1 to TRBJ2-5, with D perhaps matching TRBD1 (5 bases). The CDR3 sequence is 14 residues long. The germline gives CDR1 MGHDK, CDR2 SYGVNS. V was clipped by 5 bases and J by 1 base, with 11 bases between them. The CDR3 sequence: CASSLKTGQETQYF. Written as DNA, the CDR3 is TGTGCCAGCAGTTTAAAAACAGGCCAAGAGACCCAGTACTTC.

The V gene is TRBV28, the J gene TRBJ1-2, with D perhaps TRBD1 (6 bases). Germline CDR1 MDHEN, CDR2 SYDVKM. The V gene lost 3 bases and the J gene lost 8 bases, with 10 bases spanning the gap. The CDR3 sequence is 12 residues long. The CDR3 DNA follows: TGTGCCAGCAGTTTCCAGGGGTCCGGCTACACCTTC. It codes for CASSFQGSGYTF.

The chain carries TRBV7-6 and TRBJ2-1; 7 nucleotides agree with TRBD2. The CDR3 has 16 residues. Germline V gene sequence: CDR1 SGHVS, CDR2 FNYEAQ. Germline trimming cut 2 bases from V and 4 bases from J; bases unmatched to any gene: 8. CDR3 in DNA: TGTGCCAGCAGCTTATCAGGGCGGGGGAATTACAATGAGCAGTTCTTC. Translated: CASSLSGRGNYNEQFF.

The rearrangement links TRBV18 to TRBJ2-1, with 8 bases identical to TRBD2. The CDR3 covers 15 residues. Germline CDR1 is KGHSH and CDR2 is LQKENI. V was pared by 3 bases and J by 3 bases, with 4 bases of the junction left unmatched. In DNA form, the CDR3 reads TGTGCCAGCTCACCCACGGGGGGGGTCTACAATGAGCAGTTCTTC. Residues: CASSPTGGVYNEQFF.

The V and J genes are TRBV11-2 and TRBJ1-3, with TRBD1 identical over 7 bases. CDR1 and CDR2 (germline): SGHAT, FQNNGV. The V segment lost 8 bases and the J segment 3 bases; nucleotides outside the gene matches: 1. The CDR3 loop spans 12 amino acids. In DNA, the CDR3 is TGTGCCAGCCAGGGGGGTGGAAACACCATATATTTT. Its protein product is CASQGGGNTIYF.

This chain links TRBV19 with TRBJ1-5, with unresolved D. Trimming took 5 bases from V and 9 from J, leaving 17 bases between them. Germline CDR1 and CDR2: LNHDA and SQIVND (reference sequence). This CDR3 has 14 residues. The CDR3 sequence is CASSSREAVRPQHF. In DNA, the CDR3 is TGTGCCAGTAGTTCTAGGGAGGCAGTACGGCCCCAGCATTTT.

The chain carries TRBV29-1 and TRBJ2-1; possibly TRBD1 for D (9 bases). The CDR3 runs 15 residues. Germline CDR1 and CDR2: SQVTM and ANQGSEA. V was trimmed by 7 bases and J by 7 bases, leaving 23 bases between them. In DNA form, the CDR3 reads TGCAGCGCCCGGGGGGGGACAGGGTATACAAATGAGCAGTTCTTC. Protein product: CSARGGTGYTNEQFF.

This chain links TRBV5-6 with TRBJ2-7; the match to TRBD1 covers 7 bases. Per the germline V gene, CDR1 is SGHDT and CDR2 is YYEEEE. V shed 3 bases and J 2 bases; nucleotides not matched to a gene: 5. The length of the CDR3 is 14 residues. The CDR3, as DNA: TGTGCCAGCAGCTCATCGACAGGGACCTACGAGCAGTACTTC. This encodes CASSSSTGTYEQYF. Full variable domain (remainder filled in from reference TRBV5-6 and TRBJ2-7): DAGVTQSPTHLIKTRGQQVTLRCSPKSGHDTVSWYQQALGQGPQFIFQYYEEEERQRGNFPDRFSGHQFPNYSSELNVNALLLGDSALYLCASSSSTGTYEQYFGPGTRLTVT.

This clone was counted a few times. The V call is TRBV6-4, the J call TRBJ1-4, with D possibly being TRBD1 (5 bases). The ends were cut back, 4 bases at V and 7 bases at J, with 7 bases in the middle. Per the germline V gene, CDR1 is MRHNA and CDR2 is SNTAGT. The CDR3 spans 12 residues. The CDR3 DNA reads TGTGCCAGCAGTGTCCAGGGTGAAAAACTGTTTTTT. It codes for CASSVQGEKLFF.

J is TRBJ1-5 and V is TRBV3-1 (or the pseudogene TRBV3-2); 7 nucleotides match TRBD1. The CDR3 is 13 residues long. V shed 7 bases and J 0 bases; nucleotides not matched to a gene: 0. From germline, CDR1 is LGHDT and CDR2 YNNKEL (reference sequence). CDR3 nucleotides: TGTGCCAGCACAGGGGGTAGCAATCAGCCCCAGCATTTT. Protein sequence: CASTGGSNQPQHF.

A few counts support this clone. The J gene is TRBJ1-1, the V gene TRBV19, with 7 bases identical to TRBD1. The CDR3 covers 14 residues. Germline loops: CDR1 LNHDA, CDR2 SQIVND (reference sequence). The ends lost 3 bases at V and 1 base at J; junction bases unmatched: 2. This CDR3 is CASSIAGGNTEAFF. The CDR3 DNA reads as TGTGCCAGTAGTATTGCAGGGGGGAACACTGAAGCTTTCTTT. The variable domain in full, with the rest retrieved from reference TRBV19 and TRBJ1-1, is DGGITQSPKYLFRKEGQNVTLSCEQNLNHDAMYWYRQDPGQGLRLIYYSQIVNDFQKGDIAEGYSVSREKKESFPLTVTSAQKNPTAFYLCASSIAGGNTEAFFGQGTRLTVV.

The chain carries TRBV24-1 and TRBJ2-1; 11 bases line up with TRBD2. The J segment lost 3 bases and the V segment lost 4 bases, leaving 1 base of the junction unmatched. CDR1 is KGHDR, CDR2 SFDVKD, per germline. This CDR3 region has 15 residues. CDR3 loop: CATSEGTSGYNEQFF. CDR3 nucleotide sequence: TGTGCCACCAGTGAGGGGACTAGCGGCTACAATGAGCAGTTCTTC.

V and J are TRBV10-3 and TRBJ1-1; perhaps TRBD1 as D (6 bases). The CDR3 consists of 17 residues. With 4 bases removed from V and 1 base from J, the gap between germline ends came to 19 bases. The germline gives CDR1 ENHRY, CDR2 SYGVKD. This CDR3 reads CAISVGGHGYRNTEAFF. The DNA of the CDR3 is TGTGCCATCAGTGTGGGGGGGCACGGGTATAGGAACACTGAAGCTTTCTTT.

The CDR3 reads CASSTGQGVTEAFF. The CDR3 region has the DNA TGTGCCAGCAGTACGGGACAGGGGGTGACTGAAGCTTTCTTT. The genes are TRBV27 and TRBJ1-1, with TRBD1 matching 11 bases. The CDR3 sequence is 14 residues long. V shed 5 bases and J 5 bases; nucleotides not matched to a gene: 4. Per germline, CDR1 MNHEY and CDR2 SMNVEV (reference sequence).

The chain combines TRBV2 with TRBJ1-4, with D hard to call. CDR1 is SNHLY, CDR2 FYNNEI, per germline. The CDR3 loop spans 14 amino acids. V lost 2 bases, J lost 5 bases, and 9 bases lay in between. As DNA, the CDR3 is TGTGCCAGCAGTGAACTTGGCTCAAATGAAAAACTGTTTTTT. This encodes CASSELGSNEKLFF.